This T cell receptor beta chain was documented in a study of T-cell reconstitution after alpha-beta-depleted transplantation in children. Preparation of the TCRbeta library used unique molecular identifiers. TCRdb redid the calling of the PCR reads with MiXCR, one entry per CDR3 protein. The sample has some 390,000 distinct CDR3 sequences; around 21% are singletons. This sample comprised PBMCs from the stem cell graft donor, obtained from the stem cell graft. The sequence was obtained from a human donor who donated a stem cell graft to a child with acute myeloid leukemia.

CDR3 sequence (DNA): TGCGCCAGCAGCCAAGAAAGGTACAGGCTCAATGAGCAGTTCTTC. Protein product: CASSQERYRLNEQFF. The rearrangement joins TRBV4-3 to TRBJ2-1; D possibly corresponds to TRBD1 (5 bases). Between the trimmed V and J ends, which lost 0 bases and 6 bases, there was a span of 12 bases. From germline, CDR1 is LGHNA and CDR2 YSLEER. The CDR3 sequence is 15 residues long.